The 32 T cell receptor beta chains listed next were all sequenced from one sample in a study of T cells in Graves' hyperthyroidism and ophthalmopathy. TCR beta CDR3 sequences were amplified from RNA transcripts. With the HTBI primer set, the TCR CDR3 went through a first round of RT-PCR. One entry per CDR3 protein results from TCRdb running MiXCR on the multiplex PCR reads. The table records some 510,000 distinct CDR3 sequences, about half of them present only once. The sample was peripheral blood or thyroid tissue (not recorded which). These TCRs come from a woman aged 18-30 years with Graves' hyperthyroidism.

The chain is built from TRBV24-1 and TRBJ2-5, with TRBD1 matching 7 bases. The trim removed 7 bases at V and 5 bases at J, leaving 15 bases unmatched. The germline gives CDR1 KGHDR, CDR2 SFDVKD. CDR3 size: 16 residues. The CDR3 sequence: CATSASSRTGSETQYF. The CDR3 nucleotides read TGTGCCACCAGCGCGTCGTCCCGGACAGGCTCGGAGACCCAGTACTTC.

This clonotype has just a few counts. V and J are TRBV5-4 and TRBJ2-7, with 9 bases matching TRBD1. Germline trimming cut 4 bases from V and 3 bases from J; bases unmatched to any gene: 5. The CDR3 sequence is 14 residues long. Germline assignment: CDR1 SGHNT and CDR2 YYREEE (reference sequence). The CDR3 sequence is CASSKGQGNYEQYF. The CDR3 coding sequence is TGTGCCAGCAGCAAGGGACAGGGTAACTACGAGCAGTACTTC.

The chain is built from TRBV20-1 and TRBJ1-2; D ambiguous. Trimming removed 8 bases from V and 8 bases from J, with 12 bases in between. Germline loops: CDR1 DFQATT, CDR2 SNEGSKA (reference sequence). The CDR3 totals 10 residues. As DNA, the CDR3 is TGCAGTAGGATTTTGCTCGGCTACACCTTC. Its protein product is CSRILLGYTF.

This clonotype was counted ten times or more. The gene calls are TRBV25-1 and TRBJ1-6; 7 nucleotides agree with TRBD1. The V and J ends lost 6 bases and 10 bases, in that order; junction bases with no gene match: 15. Per the germline V gene, CDR1 is MGHDK and CDR2 is SYGVNS. This CDR3 spans 16 amino acids. The CDR3 sequence is CASRLRGPRGESPLHF. CDR3 DNA: TGTGCCAGCAGGCTGAGGGGGCCCCGAGGGGAATCACCCCTCCACTTT. Filled out from reference TRBV25-1 and TRBJ1-6, the complete variable domain reads EADIYQTPRYLVIGTGKKITLECSQTMGHDKMYWYQQDPGMELHLIHYSYGVNSTEKGDLSSESTVSRIRTEHFPLTLESARPSHTSQYLCASRLRGPRGESPLHFGNGTRLTVT.

A few counts support this clonotype. This chain links TRBV6-6 with TRBJ1-2; D gene uncertain. Germline-derived CDR1 and CDR2 are MNHNY and SVGAGI (reference sequence). Trimming stripped 0 bases from V and 8 bases from J, with 16 bases between. The CDR3 is 15 residues long. CDR3 in DNA: TGTGCCAGCAGTTACTCGGACCGGTGGCATGAGGGCTACACCTTC. Encoded protein: CASSYSDRWHEGYTF.

This clonotype was counted a few times. The chain links TRBV2 to TRBJ1-5, with TRBD1 matching 9 bases. The CDR3 is made up of 17 amino acids. With V trimmed by 5 bases and J by 0 bases, 8 bases remained unmatched. CDR1 is SNHLY and CDR2 is FYNNEI in the germline V gene. CDR3 residues: CASSYLTGGDSNQPQHF. CDR3 DNA: TGTGCCAGCAGTTACCTGACAGGGGGGGATAGCAATCAGCCCCAGCATTTT.

Of note for this clonotype: A much larger clone sits a single nucleotide away, making a read error possible. The J gene is TRBJ1-1, the V gene TRBV7-2, with 7 bases matching TRBD1. Germline V gene sequence: CDR1 SGHTA, CDR2 FQGNSA. This CDR3 region has 11 residues. Trimming at V came to 2 bases and at J to 11 bases, leaving 2 bases not matched to a gene. As DNA, the CDR3 is TGTGCCAGCAGCTTACAGGGGGGGGCTTTCTTT. Its translation: CASSLQGGAFF.

The chain couples TRBV25-1 to TRBJ2-2, with TRBD1 matching over 9 bases. V gave up 5 bases and J gave up 5 bases; unmatched junction bases: 9. Germline V gives CDR1 MGHDK, CDR2 SYGVNS. CDR3 length: 16 amino acids. The DNA for the CDR3 is TGTGCCAGCAGTTACGGAGGGACAGGGAGTACCGGGGAGCTGTTTTTT. Its translation is CASSYGGTGSTGELFF. The full variable domain, rest sourced from reference TRBV25-1 and TRBJ2-2, is EADIYQTPRYLVIGTGKKITLECSQTMGHDKMYWYQQDPGMELHLIHYSYGVNSTEKGDLSSESTVSRIRTEHFPLTLESARPSHTSQYLCASSYGGTGSTGELFFGEGSRLTVL.

In this sample, this clonotype turned up a few times. V is TRBV7-3 and J is TRBJ2-2; no definite D call. Per germline, CDR1 SGHTA and CDR2 FQGTGA. Deletions cut 1 base from V and 5 bases from J, with 14 bases between. This CDR3 contains 16 residues. As DNA, the CDR3 is TGTGCCAGCAGCTTAAGTCGTGAGACGAGTACCGGGGAGCTGTTTTTT. Its protein is CASSLSRETSTGELFF.

The rearrangement joins TRBV29-1 to TRBJ1-1; 7 bases agree with TRBD1. The CDR3 consists of 16 residues. The V and J ends lost 7 bases and 10 bases, in that order; junction bases with no gene match: 24. Germline CDR1 reads SQVTM; CDR2 reads ANQGSEA. The CDR3 coding sequence is TGCAGCGGCGGGGTGACGGCAGGGGGACGTCAGGGGCGAGCTTTCTTT. Protein: CSGGVTAGGRQGRAFF.

V is TRBV29-1 and J is TRBJ2-7, with D perhaps TRBD2 (5 bases). The CDR3 runs 9 residues. Trimming shortened V by 5 bases and J by 7 bases, and 6 bases separated the two germline ends. Per germline, CDR1 SQVTM and CDR2 ANQGSEA. CDR3 sequence: CSVSGEQYF. CDR3 in DNA: TGCAGCGTTAGCGGTGAGCAGTACTTC.

This chain links TRBV29-1 with TRBJ1-2; 11 nucleotides agree with TRBD1. This CDR3 is 13 amino acids long. V shed 7 bases and J 7 bases; nucleotides not matched to a gene: 8. The germline V gene encodes CDR1 SQVTM and CDR2 ANQGSEA. CDR3 loop: CSAADRGLAGYTF. The CDR3 nucleotides are TGCAGCGCCGCGGACAGGGGGCTGGCTGGCTACACCTTC.

J is TRBJ1-2 and V is TRBV29-1; no definite D call. CDR3 length equals 14 residues. Trimming took off 6 bases at V and 0 bases at J, with 14 bases between the two ends. In germline, CDR1 is SQVTM, CDR2 ANQGSEA. The CDR3 DNA reads as TGCAGCGTGTCAGGTGGATTTTCTAACTATGGCTACACCTTC. Protein: CSVSGGFSNYGYTF.

Concerning this clonotype itself: An end of the junction differs from the germline gene, which may be a read error. The chain couples TRBV7-3 to TRBJ1-2, with TRBD1 as a possible D gene (5 bases). The CDR3 sequence is 17 residues long. Germline V gene lookup returns CDR1 SGHTA and CDR2 FQGTGA. This chain's CDR3 is CASSQFLGAGTNYGYTF. The CDR3 coding sequence is TGCGCCAGCAGCCAATTTTTAGGCGCAGGGACTAACTATGGCTACACCTTC. Full variable domain (rest looked up from reference TRBV7-3 and TRBJ1-2): GAGVSQTPSNKVTEKGKYVELRCDPISGHTALYWYRQSLGQGPEFLIYFQGTGAADDSGLPNDRFFAVRPEGSVSTLKIQRTERGDSAVYLCASSQFLGAGTNYGYTFGSGTRLTVV.

The rearrangement links TRBV7-6 to TRBJ2-7; D might be TRBD2 (6 bases). CDR3 length: 13 amino acids. From germline, CDR1 is SGHVS and CDR2 FNYEAQ. Trimming cost V 5 bases and J 5 bases, with 13 bases left between them. The CDR3 nucleotides are TGTGCCAGCAGCAGGGGAGCTAGCGACGAGCAGTACTTC. Translated: CASSRGASDEQYF.

This chain connects TRBV7-9 to TRBJ1-2; D possibly corresponds to TRBD1 (6 bases). The CDR3 extends over 12 amino acids. Germline CDR1 reads SEHNR; CDR2 reads FQNEAQ (reference sequence). The V and J ends lost 11 bases and 4 bases respectively, with 14 bases between them. DNA of the CDR3: TGTGCCTGGGGGAGGGGGAGCTATGGCTACACCTTC. This codes for CAWGRGSYGYTF. Full variable domain (remainder filled in from reference TRBV7-9 and TRBJ1-2): DTGVSQNPRHKITKRGQNVTFRCDPISEHNRLYWYRQTLGQGPEFLTYFQNEAQLEKSRLLSDRFSAERPKGSFSTLEIQRTEQGDSAMYLCAWGRGSYGYTFGSGTRLTVV.

Comments on this clonotype: This CDR3 fails to terminate in the conserved phenylalanine or tryptophan, so it likely reflects a read error. V gene TRBV7-8 combines with J gene TRBJ1-2; D unresolved. The germline V and J ends were trimmed by 1 base and 8 bases, with 14 bases remaining between them. This CDR3 comprises 14 residues. CDR1 SGHVS and CDR2 FQNEAQ come from the germline V gene. The DNA for the CDR3 is TGTGCCAGCAGCTTAGTTACGGGTACCGCGGGCTACACCTAC. It yields the protein CASSLVTGTAGYTY.

Note on this clonotype: The CDR3 does not close with the conserved phenylalanine or tryptophan, likely indicating a read error. The chain links TRBV25-1 to TRBJ1-6; D unclear. V gave up 9 bases and J gave up 9 bases, with 12 bases separating them. The CDR3 spans 12 residues. Looked up from germline, CDR1 is MGHDK and CDR2 is SYGVNS. The CDR3 DNA sequence: TGTGCCAGTACCGAGGGTTCTTCACCCCTCCACTGC. Translating gives CASTEGSSPLHC.

Note on this clonotype: A junction end diverges from the germline sequence, so it may reflect a read error. The rearrangement joins TRBV24-1 to TRBJ1-1; D not resolved. This CDR3 has 13 residues. Looked up from germline, CDR1 is KGHDR and CDR2 is SFDVKD. The CDR3 nucleotides are TGTGCCACCGGTGACATCGGGAACACTGAAGCTTTCTTT. Its protein is CATGDIGNTEAFF.

The chain has TRBV4-1 and TRBJ1-1, with 7 bases identical to TRBD1. The CDR3 has 17 amino acids. The V and J ends lost 3 bases and 4 bases, in that order; junction bases with no gene match: 14. From germline, CDR1 is MGHRA and CDR2 YSYEKL. Here the CDR3 reads CASSHSGGGRWTTEAFF. The CDR3 DNA is TGCGCCAGCAGCCATTCCGGAGGGGGCCGGTGGACCACTGAAGCTTTCTTT.

This clonotype appeared a few times. The V call is TRBV9, the J call TRBJ2-5; the match to TRBD2 covers 7 bases. This CDR3 is 12 amino acids long. Trimming cost V 3 bases and J 4 bases; bases outside gene matches: 0. Germline V gene sequence: CDR1 SGDLS, CDR2 YYNGEE. CDR3 amino acids: CASSGTRETQYF. In DNA form, the CDR3 reads TGTGCCAGCAGCGGGACTAGAGAGACCCAGTACTTC.

This clonotype was observed a few times. The genes are TRBV6-5 and TRBJ2-5; D possibly corresponds to TRBD2 (6 bases). CDR1 and CDR2 (germline): MNHEY, SVGAGI. Trimming took 2 bases from V and 0 from J, leaving 13 bases between them. The CDR3 has 16 residues. CDR3 protein: CASSYGRGTYQETQYF. DNA of the CDR3: TGTGCCAGCAGTTACGGACGCGGGACGTACCAAGAGACCCAGTACTTC.

The rearrangement links TRBV7-2 to TRBJ2-5; the D call may be TRBD1 or TRBD2 (6 bases each). Between the trimmed V and J ends, which lost 7 bases and 3 bases, there was a span of 15 bases. Germline V gives CDR1 SGHTA, CDR2 FQGNSA. The CDR3 length is 14 residues. CDR3 nucleotide sequence: TGTGCCAGCACCCGTTGGGGGGCTAAAGAGACCCAGTACTTC. This gives the protein CASTRWGAKETQYF.

The CDR3 sequence is CASSLVGMNYGYTF. DNA for the CDR3: TGTGCCAGCAGTTTAGTGGGGATGAACTATGGCTACACCTTC. The V call is TRBV12-3 or TRBV12-4, the J call TRBJ1-2; D uncertain. The V end lost 1 base, the J end lost 2 bases, and 8 bases lay between the germline ends. This CDR3 is built from 14 residues.

The chain is built from TRBV12-3 or TRBV12-4 and TRBJ2-2, with D maybe TRBD1 (6 bases). This CDR3 has 15 residues. With 3 bases removed from V and 4 bases from J, the gap between germline ends came to 12 bases. CDR3 sequence reads: CASSFNRAITGELFF. CDR3 in DNA: TGTGCCAGCAGTTTTAACAGGGCGATCACCGGGGAGCTGTTTTTT.

With regard to this clonotype: Because the CDR3 is missing its conserved closing phenylalanine or tryptophan, this is likely a read error. The DNA is left out, because the CDR3 cannot be placed on it with certainty; the CDR3 is given as TCRdb lists it. The V gene is TRBV24-1, the J gene TRBJ2-6; TRBD2 is the table's D call and was not checked against the DNA. The CDR3 is 11 residues long, ends included. Germline lookup yields CDR1 KGHDR and CDR2 SFDVKD. This chain's CDR3 is CATSGTTGLNT.

This clonotype was detected ten times or more. The chain combines TRBV7-9 with TRBJ2-5; D gene uncertain. Germline-derived CDR1 and CDR2 are SEHNR and FQNEAQ (reference sequence). The CDR3 consists of 13 residues. Deletions cut 2 bases from V and 2 bases from J, with 6 bases between. The CDR3 spells CASSLPEQETQYF. The DNA for the CDR3 is TGTGCCAGCAGCTTACCAGAGCAAGAGACCCAGTACTTC. The full variable domain, with the rest looked up from reference TRBV7-9 and TRBJ2-5, is DTGVSQNPRHKITKRGQNVTFRCDPISEHNRLYWYRQTLGQGPEFLTYFQNEAQLEKSRLLSDRFSAERPKGSFSTLEIQRTEQGDSAMYLCASSLPEQETQYFGPGTRLLVL.

This clonotype showed up many times. The chain is built from TRBV25-1 and TRBJ1-4; D ambiguous. V was shortened by 5 bases and J by 4 bases, with 8 bases between the two germline ends. There are 13 residues in the CDR3. The germline gives CDR1 MGHDK, CDR2 SYGVNS. CDR3: CASSTEGNEKLFF. Written as DNA, the CDR3 is TGTGCCAGCAGTACTGAGGGTAATGAAAAACTGTTTTTT.

This clonotype was picked up one time. This rearrangement joins TRBV2 to TRBJ2-3, with a weak D call TRBD1 (7 bases). V lost 6 bases and J lost 1, with 11 bases in between. This CDR3 has 14 amino acids. Looked up from germline, CDR1 is SNHLY and CDR2 is FYNNEI. For the CDR3, the DNA is TGTGCCAGCAGGGGACAGCGGGGCACAGATACGCAGTATTTT. It encodes CASRGQRGTDTQYF.

The rearrangement joins TRBV20-1 to TRBJ2-7, with D perhaps assigned TRBD1 or TRBD2 (5 bases each). Trimming took off 5 bases at V and 1 base at J, with 18 bases between the two ends. This CDR3 spans 15 amino acids. CDR1 and CDR2 from the germline V gene are DFQATT and SNEGSKA (reference sequence). The CDR3 sequence is CSAFRGEGESYEQYF. The CDR3 bases are TGCAGTGCTTTTCGAGGGGAAGGGGAATCCTACGAGCAGTACTTC.

This clonotype was recorded many times. CDR3 sequence reads: CASTPQGGADTEAFF. The CDR3 DNA reads as TGTGCCAGCACTCCTCAGGGGGGGGCGGACACTGAAGCTTTCTTT. The V call is TRBV7-2, the J call TRBJ1-1; 7 nucleotides align to TRBD1. This CDR3 has 15 amino acids. V lost 7 bases to trimming and J lost 3 bases; unmatched junction nucleotides: 11. The germline V gene encodes CDR1 SGHTA and CDR2 FQGNSA.

The chain uses TRBV2 and TRBJ1-2; D not certain. The V end lost 6 bases, the J end lost 5 bases, and 16 bases lay between the germline ends. The CDR3 covers 14 residues. The germline V gene has CDR1 SNHLY and CDR2 FYNNEI. This CDR3 reads CASSAVAEPYGYTF. DNA for the CDR3: TGTGCCAGCAGCGCGGTGGCTGAACCTTATGGCTACACCTTC. The variable domain in full, with the rest retrieved from reference TRBV2 and TRBJ1-2, is EPEVTQTPSHQVTQMGQEVILRCVPISNHLYFYWYRQILGQKVEFLVSFYNNEISEKSEIFDDQFSVERPDGSNFTLKIRSTKLEDSAMYFCASSAVAEPYGYTFGSGTRLTVV.